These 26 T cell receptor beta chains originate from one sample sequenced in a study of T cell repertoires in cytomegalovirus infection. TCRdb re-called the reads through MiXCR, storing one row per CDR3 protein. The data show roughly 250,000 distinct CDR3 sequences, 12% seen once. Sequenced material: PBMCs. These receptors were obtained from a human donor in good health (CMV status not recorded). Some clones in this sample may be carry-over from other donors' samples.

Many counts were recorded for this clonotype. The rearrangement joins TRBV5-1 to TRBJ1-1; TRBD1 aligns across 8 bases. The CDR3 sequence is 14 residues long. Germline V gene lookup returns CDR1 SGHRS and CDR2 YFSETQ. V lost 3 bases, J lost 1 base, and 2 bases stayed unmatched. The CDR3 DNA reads TGCGCCAGCAGCTGGGGGACAGGGAACACTGAAGCTTTCTTT. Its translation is CASSWGTGNTEAFF.

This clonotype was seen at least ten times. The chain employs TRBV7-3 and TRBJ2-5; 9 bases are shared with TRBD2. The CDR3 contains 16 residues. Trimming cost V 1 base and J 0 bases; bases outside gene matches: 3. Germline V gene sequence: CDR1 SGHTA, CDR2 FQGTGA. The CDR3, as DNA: TGTGCCAGCAGCTTAATGGCGGGAGGGGACCAAGAGACCCAGTACTTC. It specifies CASSLMAGGDQETQYF.

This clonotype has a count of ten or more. Written as DNA, the CDR3 is TGTGCCAGCAGCTTAACGGGGACTGGAAACACCATATATTTT. Its protein is CASSLTGTGNTIYF. The gene calls are TRBV5-5 and TRBJ1-3; D gene unclear. There are 14 residues in the CDR3. Trimming removed 2 bases at V and 2 bases at J, with 8 bases between. CDR1 and CDR2 (germline): SGHKS, YYEKEE (reference sequence).

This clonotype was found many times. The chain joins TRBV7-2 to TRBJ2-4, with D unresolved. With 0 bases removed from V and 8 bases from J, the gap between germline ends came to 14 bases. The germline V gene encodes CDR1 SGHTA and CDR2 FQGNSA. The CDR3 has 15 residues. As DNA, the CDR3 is TGTGCCAGCAGCTTAGCGGACCGCCTCGTAGACATTCAGTACTTC. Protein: CASSLADRLVDIQYF.

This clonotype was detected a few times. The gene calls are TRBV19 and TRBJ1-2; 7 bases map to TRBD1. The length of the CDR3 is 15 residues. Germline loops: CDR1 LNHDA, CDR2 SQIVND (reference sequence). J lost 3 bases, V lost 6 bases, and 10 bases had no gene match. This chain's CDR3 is CASSVQGGQDYGYTF. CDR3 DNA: TGTGCCAGTAGCGTCCAAGGGGGCCAGGACTATGGCTACACCTTC.

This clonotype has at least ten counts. In nucleotides, the CDR3 is TGTGCCAGCAGTTATCGGGCGGGAGTGGGGAATGAGCAGTTCTTC. This gives the protein CASSYRAGVGNEQFF. The chain joins TRBV6-2 or TRBV6-3 to TRBJ2-1; TRBD2 agrees at 7 bases. Trimming cost V 3 bases and J 7 bases; bases outside gene matches: 9. CDR1 MNHEY and CDR2 SVGEGT come from the germline V gene. This CDR3 spans 15 amino acids.

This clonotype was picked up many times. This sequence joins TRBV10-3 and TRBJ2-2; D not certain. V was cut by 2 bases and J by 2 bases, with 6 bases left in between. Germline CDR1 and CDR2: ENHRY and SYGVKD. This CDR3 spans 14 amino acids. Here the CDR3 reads CAISEGENTGELFF. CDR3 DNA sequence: TGTGCCATCAGTGAGGGAGAAAACACCGGGGAGCTGTTTTTT.

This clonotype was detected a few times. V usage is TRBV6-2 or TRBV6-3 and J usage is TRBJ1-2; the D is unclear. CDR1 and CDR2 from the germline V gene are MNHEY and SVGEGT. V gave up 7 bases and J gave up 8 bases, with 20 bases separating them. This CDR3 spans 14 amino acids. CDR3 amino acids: CASIDGRPYGGYTF. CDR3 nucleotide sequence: TGTGCCAGCATTGATGGACGGCCCTATGGGGGCTACACCTTC.

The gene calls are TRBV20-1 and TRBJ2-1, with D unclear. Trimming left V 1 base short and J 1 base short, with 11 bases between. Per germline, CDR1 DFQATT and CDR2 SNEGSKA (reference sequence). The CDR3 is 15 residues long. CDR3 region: CSARGWASSYNEQFF. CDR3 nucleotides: TGCAGTGCTAGAGGGTGGGCGTCATCCTACAATGAGCAGTTCTTC.

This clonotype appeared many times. The DNA of the CDR3 is TGTGCCAGCTCACTAGCGGTGGACACAGATACGCAGTATTTT. Its translation: CASSLAVDTDTQYF. V usage is TRBV7-8 and J usage is TRBJ2-3, with TRBD2 identical over 8 bases. With V trimmed by 8 bases and J by 2 bases, 6 bases remained unmatched. The CDR3 consists of 14 residues. Per the germline V gene, CDR1 is SGHVS and CDR2 is FQNEAQ. Together with reference TRBV7-8 and TRBJ2-3, the CDR3 gives the full variable domain: GAGVSQSPRYKVAKRGQDVALRCDPISGHVSLFWYQQALGQGPEFLTYFQNEAQLDKSGLPSDRFFAERPEGSVSTLKIQRTQQEDSAVYLCASSLAVDTDTQYFGPGTRLTVL.

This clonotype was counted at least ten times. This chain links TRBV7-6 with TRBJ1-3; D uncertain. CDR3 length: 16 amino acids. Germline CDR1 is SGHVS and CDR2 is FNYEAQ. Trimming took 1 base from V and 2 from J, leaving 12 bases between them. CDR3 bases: TGTGCCAGCAGCTTAGGGCAGGCAGGCCCTGGAAACACCATATATTTT. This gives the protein CASSLGQAGPGNTIYF.

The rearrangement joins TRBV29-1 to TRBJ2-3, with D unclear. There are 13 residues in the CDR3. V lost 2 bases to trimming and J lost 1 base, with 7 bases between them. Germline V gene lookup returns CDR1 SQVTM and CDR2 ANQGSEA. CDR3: CSVEISGTDTQYF. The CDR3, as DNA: TGCAGCGTTGAAATAAGCGGCACAGATACGCAGTATTTT.

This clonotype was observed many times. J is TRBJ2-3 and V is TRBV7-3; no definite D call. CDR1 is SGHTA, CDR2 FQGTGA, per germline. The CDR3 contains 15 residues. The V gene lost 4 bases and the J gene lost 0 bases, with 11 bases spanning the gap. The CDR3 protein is CASSSTFASTDTQYF. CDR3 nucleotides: TGTGCCAGCAGCTCTACGTTTGCTAGCACAGATACGCAGTATTTT.

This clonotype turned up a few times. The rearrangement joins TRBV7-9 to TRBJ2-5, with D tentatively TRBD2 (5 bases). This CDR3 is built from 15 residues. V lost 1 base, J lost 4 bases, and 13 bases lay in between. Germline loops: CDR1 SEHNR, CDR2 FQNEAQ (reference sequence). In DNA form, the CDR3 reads TGTGCCAGCAGCTTAGGAGGAGGAGAAGGAGAGACCCAGTACTTC. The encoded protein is CASSLGGGEGETQYF.

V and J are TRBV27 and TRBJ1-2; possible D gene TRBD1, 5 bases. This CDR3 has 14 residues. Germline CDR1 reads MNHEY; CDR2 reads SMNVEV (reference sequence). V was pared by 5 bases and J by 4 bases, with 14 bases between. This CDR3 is CASSISGALYGYTF. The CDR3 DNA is TGTGCCAGCAGTATCTCCGGGGCCCTCTATGGCTACACCTTC.

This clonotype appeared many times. The CDR3 loop reads CASSPAGRGDQPQHF. CDR3 in DNA: TGTGCCAGCAGCCCCGCAGGCAGGGGCGATCAGCCCCAGCATTTT. The chain combines TRBV6-1 with TRBJ1-5; weak D call: TRBD1 (6 bases). The CDR3 sequence is 15 residues long. V was trimmed by 6 bases and J by 5 bases, leaving 17 bases between them. CDR1 MNHNS and CDR2 SASEGT come from the germline V gene.

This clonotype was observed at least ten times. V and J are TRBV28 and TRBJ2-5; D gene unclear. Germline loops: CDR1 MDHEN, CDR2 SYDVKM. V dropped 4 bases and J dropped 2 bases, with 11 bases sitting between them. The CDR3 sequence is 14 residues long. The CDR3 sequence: CASSSTPFQETQYF. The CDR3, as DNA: TGTGCCAGCAGTTCGACACCGTTTCAAGAGACCCAGTACTTC.

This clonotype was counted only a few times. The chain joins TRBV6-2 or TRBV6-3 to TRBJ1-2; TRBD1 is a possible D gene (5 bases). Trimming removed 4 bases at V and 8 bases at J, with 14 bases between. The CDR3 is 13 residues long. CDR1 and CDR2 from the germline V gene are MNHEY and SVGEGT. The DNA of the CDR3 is TGTGCCAGCAGTTTCGCGGAGTGGGACGGCTACACCTTC. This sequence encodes CASSFAEWDGYTF.

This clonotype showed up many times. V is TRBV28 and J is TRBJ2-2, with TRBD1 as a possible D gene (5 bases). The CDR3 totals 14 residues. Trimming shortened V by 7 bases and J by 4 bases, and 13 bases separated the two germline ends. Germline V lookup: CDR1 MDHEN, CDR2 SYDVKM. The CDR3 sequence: CASILDRTTGELFF. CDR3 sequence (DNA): TGTGCCAGCATTCTCGACAGAACCACCGGGGAGCTGTTTTTT.

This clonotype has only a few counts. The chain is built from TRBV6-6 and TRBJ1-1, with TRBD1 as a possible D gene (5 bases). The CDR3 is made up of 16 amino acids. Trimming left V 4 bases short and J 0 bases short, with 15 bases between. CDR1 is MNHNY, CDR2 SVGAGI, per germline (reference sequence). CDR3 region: CASSSSDSPMNTEAFF. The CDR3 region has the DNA TGTGCCAGCAGTTCCTCCGACAGCCCAATGAACACTGAAGCTTTCTTT.

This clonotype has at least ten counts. The CDR3 protein is CASSSNPQGVSGNTIYF. In nucleotides, the CDR3 is TGTGCCAGCAGCTCGAACCCACAGGGCGTCTCTGGAAACACCATATATTTT. The chain is built from TRBV7-2 and TRBJ1-3, with a possible D match to TRBD1 (6 bases). The CDR3 is 17 residues long. Germline CDR1 SGHTA, CDR2 FQGNSA. Trimming removed 4 bases from V and 0 bases from J, with 16 bases in between.

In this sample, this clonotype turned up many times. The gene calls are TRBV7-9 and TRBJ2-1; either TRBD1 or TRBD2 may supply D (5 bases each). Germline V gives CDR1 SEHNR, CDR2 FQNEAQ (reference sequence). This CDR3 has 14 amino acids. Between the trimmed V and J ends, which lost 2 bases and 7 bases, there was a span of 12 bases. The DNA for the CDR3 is TGTGCCAGCAGCTTATACGGGGCCGAAAATGAGCAGTTCTTC. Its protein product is CASSLYGAENEQFF.

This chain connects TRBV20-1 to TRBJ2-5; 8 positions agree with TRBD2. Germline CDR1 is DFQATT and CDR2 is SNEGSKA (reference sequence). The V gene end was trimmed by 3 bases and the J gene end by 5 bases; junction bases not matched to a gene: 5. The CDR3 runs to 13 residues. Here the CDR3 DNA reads TGCAGTGCTAGCGGGAGGGAGAAGGAGACCCAGTACTTC. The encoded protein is CSASGREKETQYF.

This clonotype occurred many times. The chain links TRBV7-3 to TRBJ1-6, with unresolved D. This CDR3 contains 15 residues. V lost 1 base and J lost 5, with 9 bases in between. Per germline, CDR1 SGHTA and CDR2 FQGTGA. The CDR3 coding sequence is TGTGCCAGCAGCTTAATGGGCCGGAATAATTCACCCCTCCACTTT. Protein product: CASSLMGRNNSPLHF. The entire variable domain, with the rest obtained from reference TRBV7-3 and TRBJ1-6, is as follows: GAGVSQTPSNKVTEKGKYVELRCDPISGHTALYWYRQSLGQGPEFLIYFQGTGAADDSGLPNDRFFAVRPEGSVSTLKIQRTERGDSAVYLCASSLMGRNNSPLHFGNGTRLTVT.

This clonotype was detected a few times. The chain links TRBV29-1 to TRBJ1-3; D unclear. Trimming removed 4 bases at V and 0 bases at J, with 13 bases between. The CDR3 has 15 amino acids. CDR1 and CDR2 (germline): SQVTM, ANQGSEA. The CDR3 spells CSVAARRNSGNTIYF. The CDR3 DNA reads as TGCAGCGTTGCGGCCAGGCGTAACTCTGGAAACACCATATATTTT. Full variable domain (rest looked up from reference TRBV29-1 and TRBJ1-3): SAVISQKPSRDICQRGTSLTIQCQVDSQVTMMFWYRQQPGQSLTLIATANQGSEATYESGFVIDKFPISRPNLTFSTLTVSNMSPEDSSIYLCSVAARRNSGNTIYFGEGSWLTVV.

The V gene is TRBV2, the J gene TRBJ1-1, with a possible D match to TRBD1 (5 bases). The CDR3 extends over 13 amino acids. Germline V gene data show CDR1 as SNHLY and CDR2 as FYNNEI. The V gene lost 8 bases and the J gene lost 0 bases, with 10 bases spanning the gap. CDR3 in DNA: TGTGCCAGCGCGACAGCCCTGAACACTGAAGCTTTCTTT. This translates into CASATALNTEAFF.